Each of the 21 T cell receptor beta chains below was sequenced from the same sample in a study of graft-versus-host responses after intestinal transplantation (dated by TCRdb to the early 2020s). The library was prepared using the immunoSEQ multiplex PCR assay. TCRdb mirrors the immuneACCESS table, restricted to in-frame sequences. Some clones are absent from its copies; in checked studies, under half trace to an unresolved V gene, and the reason for the others is unknown. In this sample the table shows over 15,000 clones, approximately 92% of which occur a single time. The top ten hold 1.5% to 2% of the sample. The specimen comprised PBMCs, sampled 350 to 400 days after transplant. The source is a human patient who received an intestinal transplant, so some T cells may come from the graft donor.

As concerns this clone: A read error may account for a junction end that differs from germline. The chain couples TRBV30 to TRBJ1-2; tentatively, D is TRBD1 (5 bases). The CDR3 has 11 residues. Germline lookup yields CDR1 GTSNPN and CDR2 SVGIG (reference sequence). CDR3 nucleotide sequence: TGTGCCTGGAGTGTCACAGGTATCTACGCCTTC. Translating it yields CAWSVTGIYAF. Combining the CDR3 with reference TRBV30 and TRBJ1-2 gives the whole variable domain SQTIHQWPATLVQPVGSPLSLECTVEGTSNPNLYWYRQAAGRGLQLLFYSVGIGQISSEVPQNLSASRPQDRQFILSSKKLLLSDSGFYLCAWSVTGIYAFGSGTRLTVV.

The rearrangement links TRBV2 to TRBJ2-1; the match to TRBD2 covers 10 bases. J was trimmed by 9 bases and V by 7 bases; bases with no gene match: 6. Germline CDR1 reads SNHLY; CDR2 reads FYNNEI. This CDR3 has 13 amino acids. Written as DNA, the CDR3 is TGTGCCAGCAAGGAGCGGGAGGGTAGTGAGCAGTTCTTC. Protein product: CASKEREGSEQFF.

This chain uses TRBV2 with TRBJ1-4; D is unclear. The length of the CDR3 is 14 residues. V dropped 3 bases and J dropped 2 bases, with 7 bases sitting between them. Germline CDR1 SNHLY, CDR2 FYNNEI. CDR3 residues: CASSEPRTNEKLFF. DNA of the CDR3: TGTGCCAGCAGTGAGCCCAGGACTAATGAAAAACTGTTTTTT. The whole variable domain, filled in from reference TRBV2 and TRBJ1-4, reads EPEVTQTPSHQVTQMGQEVILRCVPISNHLYFYWYRQILGQKVEFLVSFYNNEISEKSEIFDDQFSVERPDGSNFTLKIRSTKLEDSAMYFCASSEPRTNEKLFFGSGTQLSVL.

The V gene is TRBV28, the J gene TRBJ1-1, with 7 bases identical to TRBD1. Trimming took 8 bases from V and 1 from J; bases not matched to a gene: 16. The CDR3 covers 17 residues. Per the germline V gene, CDR1 is MDHEN and CDR2 is SYDVKM. In nucleotides, the CDR3 is TGTGCCAGCCTGACAACGTGGGGGGGACAGCCGAACACTGAAGCTTTCTTT. Translated, it gives CASLTTWGGQPNTEAFF.

CDR3 residues: CASSPRLAGADEQFF. The CDR3 DNA is TGTGCCAGCTCACCACGCCTAGCGGGAGCAGATGAGCAGTTCTTC. The J gene is TRBJ2-1, the V gene TRBV18; 10 positions match TRBD2. V was clipped by 1 base and J by 8 bases; unmatched bases: 5. In germline, CDR1 is KGHSH, CDR2 LQKENI. This CDR3 contains 15 residues.

V and J are TRBV7-9 and TRBJ2-7; tentatively, D is TRBD1 or TRBD2 (5 bases each). This CDR3 has 14 amino acids. Per the germline V gene, CDR1 is SEHNR and CDR2 is FQNEAQ (reference sequence). The V gene lost 1 base and the J gene lost 4 bases, with 11 bases spanning the gap. The CDR3 reads CASSLGGPIYEQYF. DNA of the CDR3: TGTGCCAGCAGCTTAGGGGGACCCATTTACGAGCAGTACTTC.

The chain is built from TRBV4-1 and TRBJ2-2; 9 bases agree with TRBD1. This CDR3 contains 16 residues. The germline CDR1 and CDR2 sequences are MGHRA and YSYEKL. V trimming: 3 bases; J trimming: 0 bases; junction bases outside the gene matches: 2. CDR3 amino acids: CASSQDRGPNTGELFF. DNA of the CDR3: TGCGCCAGCAGCCAGGACAGGGGACCGAACACCGGGGAGCTGTTTTTT.

This clone was seen a single time. This rearrangement joins TRBV2 to TRBJ2-3; 9 nucleotides agree with TRBD2. Per the germline V gene, CDR1 is SNHLY and CDR2 is FYNNEI. V lost 1 base and J lost 4; bases outside the gene matches: 6. There are 16 residues in the CDR3. The CDR3, as DNA: TGTGCCAGCAGTGAAGTTAGCGGGAGTGGAGCAGATACGCAGTATTTT. Protein product: CASSEVSGSGADTQYF. Full variable domain (missing parts from reference TRBV2 and TRBJ2-3): EPEVTQTPSHQVTQMGQEVILRCVPISNHLYFYWYRQILGQKVEFLVSFYNNEISEKSEIFDDQFSVERPDGSNFTLKIRSTKLEDSAMYFCASSEVSGSGADTQYFGPGTRLTVL.

The chain combines TRBV2 with TRBJ1-1; D uncertain. The CDR3 has 13 residues. V lost 8 bases and J 7 bases, leaving 17 bases between the germline ends. From germline, CDR1 is SNHLY and CDR2 FYNNEI. CDR3 amino acids: CASGRVGGGEAFF. DNA of the CDR3: TGTGCCAGCGGTCGGGTGGGCGGAGGTGAAGCTTTCTTT.

V usage is TRBV28 and J usage is TRBJ1-5; TRBD1 matches at 8 bases. The CDR3 covers 14 residues. V shed 4 bases, J shed 7 bases, and the junction held 6 bases outside the gene matches. Germline V lookup: CDR1 MDHEN, CDR2 SYDVKM. The CDR3 coding sequence is TGTGCCAGCAGTTGGCAGGGGGCGGGACAGCCCCAGCATTTT. Translating it yields CASSWQGAGQPQHF.

This sequence joins TRBV7-2 and TRBJ1-1, with TRBD1 as a possible D gene (5 bases). Per the germline V gene, CDR1 is SGHTA and CDR2 is FQGNSA. CDR3 length: 13 amino acids. V dropped 4 bases and J dropped 6 bases, with 12 bases sitting between them. CDR3 amino acids: CASSSADSPEAFF. CDR3 nucleotide sequence: TGTGCCAGCAGCTCTGCCGACAGTCCTGAAGCTTTCTTT.

The chain employs TRBV29-1 and TRBJ2-1; a possible D gene is TRBD2 (7 bases). Trimming pared 4 bases from V and 0 bases from J, leaving 28 bases between. CDR1 SQVTM and CDR2 ANQGSEA come from the germline V gene. CDR3 size: 20 residues. CDR3 in amino acids: CSVASFGGRRGGSSYNEQFF. The CDR3 nucleotides read TGCAGCGTTGCCTCCTTTGGGGGGCGGCGCGGGGGAAGCTCCTACAATGAGCAGTTCTTC.

The chain combines TRBV21-1 with TRBJ2-1; TRBD2 is the table's D call and was not checked against the DNA. TRBV21-1 is given as a pseudogene. The CDR3 runs to 15 residues. In DNA, the CDR3 is TGTGCCAGCAGCAAAAGTAGCGGGAGGTGGTATGAGCAGTTCTTC. It yields the protein CASSKSSGRWYEQFF.

This sequence joins TRBV6-1 and TRBJ2-3, with 11 bases lining up with TRBD2. Germline values: CDR1 MNHNS, CDR2 SASEGT. The junction had 9 bases not matched to a gene; V was cut back by 8 bases and J by 5 bases. This CDR3 comprises 15 residues. The CDR3 sequence is CASGTTSGTVDTQYF. The CDR3 nucleotides are TGTGCCAGCGGTACGACTAGCGGGACGGTAGATACGCAGTATTTT.

The count of this clone is one. The chain carries TRBV5-4 and TRBJ2-5, with D possibly matching TRBD2 (6 bases). The CDR3 length is 15 residues. Trimming shortened V by 2 bases and J by 5 bases, and 16 bases separated the two germline ends. The germline V gene encodes CDR1 SGHNT and CDR2 YYREEE (reference sequence). DNA of the CDR3: TGTGCCAGCAGCTTTGGGCGGGGCGAGGGGGAGACCCAGTACTTC. Translated: CASSFGRGEGETQYF.

J is TRBJ2-7 and V is TRBV11-2; 10 bases line up with TRBD2. The CDR3 contains 14 residues. The V and J ends lost 5 bases and 2 bases, in that order; junction bases with no gene match: 3. The germline V gene has CDR1 SGHAT and CDR2 FQNNGV. DNA of the CDR3: TGTGCCAGCAGCCCTAGCGGGAGAACCTACGAGCAGTACTTC. Its translation: CASSPSGRTYEQYF.

The J gene is TRBJ2-7, the V gene TRBV19, with 11 bases fitting TRBD1. Germline-derived CDR1 and CDR2 are LNHDA and SQIVND (reference sequence). The ends lost 6 bases at V and 0 bases at J; junction bases unmatched: 1. The CDR3 spans 14 residues. CDR3 residues: CASRDRGHSYEQYF. The DNA for the CDR3 is TGTGCCAGTAGGGACAGGGGGCACTCCTACGAGCAGTACTTC. The variable domain in full, completed from reference TRBV19 and TRBJ2-7, reads DGGITQSPKYLFRKEGQNVTLSCEQNLNHDAMYWYRQDPGQGLRLIYYSQIVNDFQKGDIAEGYSVSREKKESFPLTVTSAQKNPTAFYLCASRDRGHSYEQYFGPGTRLTVT.

The chain recombines TRBV6-1 with TRBJ1-5; no reliable D call. Trimming left V 1 base short and J 6 bases short, with 7 bases between. CDR1 MNHNS and CDR2 SASEGT come from the germline V gene. This CDR3 spans 13 amino acids. This CDR3 is CASSEGRVQPQHF. The CDR3 DNA reads TGTGCCAGCAGTGAAGGTCGCGTTCAGCCCCAGCATTTT.

CDR3 region: CASSLDRARETQYF. The CDR3 bases are TGTGCCAGCAGTCTGGACAGGGCGCGAGAGACCCAGTACTTC. This chain links TRBV6-1 with TRBJ2-5; 8 bases fit TRBD1. Per the germline V gene, CDR1 is MNHNS and CDR2 is SASEGT. The CDR3 is 14 residues long. Trimming cost V 5 bases and J 4 bases; bases outside gene matches: 6.

This clone was counted a single time. This chain connects TRBV11-2 to TRBJ1-1; no firm D call. Trimming removed 3 bases at V and 0 bases at J, with 2 bases between. This CDR3 has 12 amino acids. CDR1 and CDR2 (germline): SGHAT, FQNNGV. Here the CDR3 DNA reads TGTGCCAGCAGCTTCGTGAACACTGAAGCTTTCTTT. This translates into CASSFVNTEAFF. Full variable domain (outside the CDR3, taken from reference TRBV11-2 and TRBJ1-1): EAGVAQSPRYKIIEKRQSVAFWCNPISGHATLYWYQQILGQGPKLLIQFQNNGVVDDSQLPKDRFSAERLKGVDSTLKIQPAKLEDSAVYLCASSFVNTEAFFGQGTRLTVV.

This rearrangement joins TRBV2 to TRBJ1-6, with D tentatively TRBD1 (5 bases). V was clipped by 6 bases and J by 2 bases, with 11 bases between them. This CDR3 comprises 15 residues. Germline V gene sequence: CDR1 SNHLY, CDR2 FYNNEI. This CDR3 is CASRVQGPYNSPLHF. For the CDR3, the DNA is TGTGCCAGCAGGGTTCAGGGTCCCTATAATTCACCCCTCCACTTT.